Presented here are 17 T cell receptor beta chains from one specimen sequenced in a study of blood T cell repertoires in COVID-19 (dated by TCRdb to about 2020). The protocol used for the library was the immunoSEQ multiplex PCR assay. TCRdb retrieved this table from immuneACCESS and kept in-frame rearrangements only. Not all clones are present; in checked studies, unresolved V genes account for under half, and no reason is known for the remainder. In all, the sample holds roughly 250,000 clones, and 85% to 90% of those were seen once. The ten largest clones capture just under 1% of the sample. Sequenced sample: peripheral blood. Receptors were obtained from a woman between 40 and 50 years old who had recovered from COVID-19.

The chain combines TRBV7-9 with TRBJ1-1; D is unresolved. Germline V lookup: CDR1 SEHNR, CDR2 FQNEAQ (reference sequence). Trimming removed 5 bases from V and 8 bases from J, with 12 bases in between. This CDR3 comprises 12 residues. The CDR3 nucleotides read TGTGCCAGCAGCCCTTTGGGAGGGGAAGCTTTCTTT. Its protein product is CASSPLGGEAFF.

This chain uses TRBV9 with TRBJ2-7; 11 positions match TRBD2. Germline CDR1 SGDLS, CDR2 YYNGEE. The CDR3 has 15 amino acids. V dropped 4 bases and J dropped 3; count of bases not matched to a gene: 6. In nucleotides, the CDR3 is TGTGCCAGCAGCCCCAAGGGGACTAGCGGCTACGAGCAGTACGTC. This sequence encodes CASSPKGTSGYEQYV.

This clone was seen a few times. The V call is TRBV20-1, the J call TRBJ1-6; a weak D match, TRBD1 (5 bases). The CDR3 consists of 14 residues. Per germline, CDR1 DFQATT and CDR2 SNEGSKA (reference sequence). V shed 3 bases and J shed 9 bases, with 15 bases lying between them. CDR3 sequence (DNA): TGCAGTGCTAGTGGCGGGGCGGGCGGTTCACCCCTCCACTTT. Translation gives CSASGGAGGSPLHF.

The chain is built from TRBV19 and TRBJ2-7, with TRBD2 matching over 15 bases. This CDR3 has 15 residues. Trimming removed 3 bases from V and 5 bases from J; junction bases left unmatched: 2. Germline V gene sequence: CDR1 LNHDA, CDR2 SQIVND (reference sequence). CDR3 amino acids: CASSIRTSGRDEQYF. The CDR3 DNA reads TGTGCCAGTAGTATCCGGACTAGCGGGAGGGACGAGCAGTACTTC.

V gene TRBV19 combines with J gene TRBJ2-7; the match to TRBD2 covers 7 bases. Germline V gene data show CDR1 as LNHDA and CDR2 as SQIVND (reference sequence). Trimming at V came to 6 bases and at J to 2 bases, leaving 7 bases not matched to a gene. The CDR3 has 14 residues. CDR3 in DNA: TGTGCCAGTAGCCCCGGGGGAGGGCCCTACGAGCAGTACTTC. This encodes CASSPGGGPYEQYF.

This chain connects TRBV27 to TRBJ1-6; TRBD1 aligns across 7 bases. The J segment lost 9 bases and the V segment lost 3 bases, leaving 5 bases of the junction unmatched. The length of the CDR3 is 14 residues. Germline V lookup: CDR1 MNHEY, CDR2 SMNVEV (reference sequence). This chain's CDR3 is CASSFAGGISPLHF. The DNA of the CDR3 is TGTGCCAGCAGTTTTGCAGGGGGTATTTCACCCCTCCACTTT.

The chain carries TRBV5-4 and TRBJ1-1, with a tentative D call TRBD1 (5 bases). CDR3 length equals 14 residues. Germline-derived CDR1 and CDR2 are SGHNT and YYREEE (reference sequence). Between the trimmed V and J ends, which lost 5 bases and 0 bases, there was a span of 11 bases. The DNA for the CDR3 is TGTGCCAGCAGTCCGGACATCCTGAACACTGAAGCTTTCTTT. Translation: CASSPDILNTEAFF. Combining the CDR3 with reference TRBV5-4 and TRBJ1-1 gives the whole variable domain ETGVTQSPTHLIKTRGQQVTLRCSSQSGHNTVSWYQQALGQGPQFIFQYYREEENGRGNFPPRFSGLQFPNYSSELNVNALELDDSALYLCASSPDILNTEAFFGQGTRLTVV.

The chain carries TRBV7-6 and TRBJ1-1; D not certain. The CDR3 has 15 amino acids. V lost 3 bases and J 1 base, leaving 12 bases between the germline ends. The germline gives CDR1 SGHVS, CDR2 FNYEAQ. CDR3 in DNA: TGTGCCAGCAGCTTGGTGTTGAACGGGAACACTGAAGCTTTCTTT. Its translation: CASSLVLNGNTEAFF.

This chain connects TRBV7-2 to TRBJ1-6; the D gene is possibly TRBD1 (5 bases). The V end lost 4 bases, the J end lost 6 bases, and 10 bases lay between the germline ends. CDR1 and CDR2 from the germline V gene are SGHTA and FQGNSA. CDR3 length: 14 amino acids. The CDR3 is CASSSTVTNSPLHF. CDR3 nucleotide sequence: TGTGCCAGCAGCTCGACAGTGACTAATTCACCCCTCCACTTT.

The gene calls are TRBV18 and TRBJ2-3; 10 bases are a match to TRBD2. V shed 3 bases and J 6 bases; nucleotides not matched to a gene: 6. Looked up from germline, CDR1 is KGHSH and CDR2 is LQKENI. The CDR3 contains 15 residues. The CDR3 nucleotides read TGTGCCAGCTCACCCCTAGCGGGAGAGGCGGATACGCAGTATTTT. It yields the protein CASSPLAGEADTQYF.

The CDR3 DNA reads TGTGCCAGCAGCGCGGGACAGCAAGAGACCCAGTACTTC. This gives the protein CASSAGQQETQYF. The J gene is TRBJ2-5, the V gene TRBV5-4, with a possible D match to TRBD1 (7 bases). V lost 4 bases and J lost 2, with 9 bases in between. The CDR3 is 13 amino acids. Germline CDR1 reads SGHNT; CDR2 reads YYREEE (reference sequence). The variable domain in full, completed from reference TRBV5-4 and TRBJ2-5, reads ETGVTQSPTHLIKTRGQQVTLRCSSQSGHNTVSWYQQALGQGPQFIFQYYREEENGRGNFPPRFSGLQFPNYSSELNVNALELDDSALYLCASSAGQQETQYFGPGTRLLVL.

The CDR3 reads CASSLGDQRATQYF. The CDR3 nucleotides are TGTGCCAGCAGCTTAGGGGACCAGCGGGCTACGCAGTATTTT. The genes are TRBV7-2 and TRBJ2-3; a weak D match, TRBD2 (6 bases). Germline assignment: CDR1 SGHTA and CDR2 FQGNSA. V was pared by 1 base and J by 8 bases, with 13 bases between. The CDR3 totals 14 residues. The variable domain in full, completed from reference TRBV7-2 and TRBJ2-3, reads GAGVSQSPSNKVTEKGKDVELRCDPISGHTALYWYRQSLGQGLEFLIYFQGNSAPDKSGLPSDRFSAERTGGSVSTLTIQRTQQEDSAVYLCASSLGDQRATQYFGPGTRLTVL.

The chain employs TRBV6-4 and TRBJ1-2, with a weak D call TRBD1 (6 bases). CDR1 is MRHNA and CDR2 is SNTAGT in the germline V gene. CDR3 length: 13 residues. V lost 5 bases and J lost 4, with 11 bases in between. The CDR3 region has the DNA TGTGCCAGCAGTCCCGGACAGTCCTATGGCTACACCTTC. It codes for CASSPGQSYGYTF.

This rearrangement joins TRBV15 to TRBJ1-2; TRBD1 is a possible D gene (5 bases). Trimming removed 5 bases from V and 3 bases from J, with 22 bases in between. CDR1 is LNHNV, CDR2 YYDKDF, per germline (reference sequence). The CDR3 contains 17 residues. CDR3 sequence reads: CATSRARVDLSDYGYTF. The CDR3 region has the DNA TGTGCCACCAGCCGCGCCAGGGTCGATTTGTCCGACTATGGCTACACCTTC. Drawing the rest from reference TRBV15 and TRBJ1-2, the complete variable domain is DAMVIQNPRYQVTQFGKPVTLSCSQTLNHNVMYWYQQKSSQAPKLLFHYYDKDFNNEADTPDNFQSRRPNTSFCFLDIRSPGLGDTAMYLCATSRARVDLSDYGYTFGSGTRLTVV.

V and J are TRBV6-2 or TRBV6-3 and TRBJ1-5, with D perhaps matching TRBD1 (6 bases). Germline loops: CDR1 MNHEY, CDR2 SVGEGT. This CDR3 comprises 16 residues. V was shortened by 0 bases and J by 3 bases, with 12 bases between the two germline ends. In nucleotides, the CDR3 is TGTGCCAGCAGTTACTCTGGAACAGGGTTCAATCAGCCCCAGCATTTT. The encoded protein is CASSYSGTGFNQPQHF.

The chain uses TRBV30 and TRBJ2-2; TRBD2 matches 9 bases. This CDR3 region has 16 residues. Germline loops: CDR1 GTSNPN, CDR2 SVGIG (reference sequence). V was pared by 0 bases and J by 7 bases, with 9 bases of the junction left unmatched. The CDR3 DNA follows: TGTGCCTGGAGTGTACTGGCGGGAGGGGGACTCGGGGAGCTGTTTTTT. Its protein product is CAWSVLAGGGLGELFF.

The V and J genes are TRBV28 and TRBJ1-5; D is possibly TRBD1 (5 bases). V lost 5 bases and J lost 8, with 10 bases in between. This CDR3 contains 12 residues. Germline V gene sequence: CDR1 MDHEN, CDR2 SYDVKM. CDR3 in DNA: TGTGCCAGCAGTCTCCCGGGGGAGCCCCAGCATTTT. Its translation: CASSLPGEPQHF.